This entry features one TCR beta chain sequence. Its matching antigen is unknown. These data originate in a study of cytomegalovirus exposure and HLA in healthy donors. Study observations and caveats: CMV antigen specificity of three CMV-associated chains was confirmed in vitro.

PCR was performed using 60 Vbeta and 13 Jbeta primers. Libraries were prepared by immunoSEQ multiplex PCR; TCRdb keeps only in-frame clonotypes and omits some of them. This table has over 55,000 clones, 70% appearing once. This clonotype originated in a woman in her 50s in good health and CMV-seropositive. Sequencing was carried out using PBMCs.

The CDR3 sequence: CASSPTLGDTEAFF. The CDR3 coding sequence is TGTGCCAGCAGCCCCACTTTAGGAGACACTGAAGCTTTCTTT. The chain employs TRBV4-2 and TRBJ1-1; D unresolved. CDR1 and CDR2 from the germline V gene are LGHNA and YNFKEQ. V lost 4 bases and J lost 3, with 12 bases in between. The CDR3 consists of 14 residues.